The 9 T cell receptor beta chains in this list originate from one sample, sequenced in a study of blood T cells in healthy people across ages. Alongside a J-beta primer mix, a sample-barcoded 5' primer served in a second PCR lasting 7 to 11 cycles. MiXCR, applied by TCRdb to the 5' RACE reads, yields one record per CDR3 protein. Among about 780,000 distinct CDR3 sequences listed, around 62% were seen once. The sequenced sample was blood. The receptors stem from a man younger than 45 in good health.

This clonotype occurred a few times. The chain's CDR3 is CASSSRGTAYGYTF. CDR3 nucleotide sequence: TGTGCCAGCAGTTCACGTGGGACAGCCTATGGCTACACCTTC. The genes are TRBV7-9 and TRBJ1-2; 7 positions match TRBD1. This CDR3 region has 14 residues. The V gene end was trimmed by 6 bases and the J gene end by 4 bases; junction bases not matched to a gene: 8. Germline lookup yields CDR1 SEHNR and CDR2 FQNEAQ (reference sequence).

J is TRBJ2-7 and V is TRBV5-1, with D possibly being TRBD1 or TRBD2 (5 bases each). The length of the CDR3 is 18 residues. Germline-derived CDR1 and CDR2 are SGHRS and YFSETQ. V was trimmed by 4 bases and J by 4 bases, leaving 27 bases between them. The CDR3 DNA is TGCGCCAGCAGCCCCAACGCCGATCGGGACCCGAGGGAATACGAGCAGTACTTC. Encoded protein: CASSPNADRDPREYEQYF.

Concerning this clonotype itself: Its ends do not fully match the called genes, so a read error is possible. The gene calls are TRBV6-5 and TRBJ1-1, with TRBD1 identical over 7 bases. The V gene's germline CDR1 is MNHEY and CDR2 SVGAGI. The CDR3 runs to 14 residues. CDR3 region: CAGSRRDSVTEAFF. The CDR3 nucleotides are TGTGCCGGCAGCCGACGGGACAGCGTAACTGAAGCTTTCTTT.

V is TRBV10-3 and J is TRBJ1-1, with TRBD1 identical over 8 bases. CDR3 size: 14 residues. The trim removed 3 bases at V and 4 bases at J, leaving 4 bases unmatched. The germline CDR1 and CDR2 sequences are ENHRY and SYGVKD. This CDR3 is CAISEDRGGTEAFF. The CDR3 nucleotides are TGTGCCATCAGTGAAGACAGGGGTGGCACTGAAGCTTTCTTT.

V is TRBV7-2 and J is TRBJ2-7; maybe TRBD1 (6 bases). The V gene lost 5 bases and the J gene lost 4 bases, with 15 bases spanning the gap. Germline V lookup: CDR1 SGHTA, CDR2 FQGNSA. The CDR3 has 14 amino acids. CDR3 coding DNA: TGTGCCAGCAGCACCCGTGGACAGACTTACGAGCAGTACTTC. It yields the protein CASSTRGQTYEQYF.

Worth noting for this clonotype: At one of its ends the junction is not consistent with the germline gene, which may arise from a read error. The chain recombines TRBV6-6 with TRBJ1-5; D gene unclear. CDR1 is MNHNY and CDR2 is SVGAGI in the germline V gene (reference sequence). The CDR3 sequence is 14 residues long. As DNA, the CDR3 is TGTGCCACCAGTTACTCGAATGCTGGTCAGCCCCAGCATTTT. Amino acid sequence: CATSYSNAGQPQHF.

The chain uses TRBV10-3 and TRBJ2-4; D remains ambiguous. The closer fit of TRBJ2-7 to the DNA end suggests the J call may be wrong. CDR3 size: 13 residues. CDR1 is ENHRY, CDR2 SYGVKD, per germline. The CDR3 region is CAISKDGYYEQYF. The CDR3 DNA reads TGTGCCATCAGTAAGGACGGATACTACGAGCAGTACTTC.

There are many counts of this clonotype. The rearrangement uses TRBV29-1 and TRBJ2-5; D remains ambiguous. Germline loops: CDR1 SQVTM, CDR2 ANQGSEA. Trimming removed 1 base at V and 5 bases at J, with 11 bases between. The CDR3 runs 13 residues. The CDR3 loop reads CSVEGQFGETQYF. The CDR3 bases are TGCAGCGTTGAAGGGCAGTTTGGGGAGACCCAGTACTTC. The full variable domain, in which reference TRBV29-1 and TRBJ2-5 provide the parts outside the CDR3, is SAVISQKPSRDICQRGTSLTIQCQVDSQVTMMFWYRQQPGQSLTLIATANQGSEATYESGFVIDKFPISRPNLTFSTLTVSNMSPEDSSIYLCSVEGQFGETQYFGPGTRLLVL.

V usage is TRBV6-5 and J usage is TRBJ2-1; 8 bases line up with TRBD2. Per the germline V gene, CDR1 is MNHEY and CDR2 is SVGAGI. This CDR3 region has 16 residues. Losses at the gene ends were 4 bases for V and 8 bases for J; bases not matched to a gene: 13. DNA of the CDR3: TGTGCCAGCAGTTGGGGGGTAGCGGGGTTTGGGGATGAGCAGTTCTTC. This sequence encodes CASSWGVAGFGDEQFF.